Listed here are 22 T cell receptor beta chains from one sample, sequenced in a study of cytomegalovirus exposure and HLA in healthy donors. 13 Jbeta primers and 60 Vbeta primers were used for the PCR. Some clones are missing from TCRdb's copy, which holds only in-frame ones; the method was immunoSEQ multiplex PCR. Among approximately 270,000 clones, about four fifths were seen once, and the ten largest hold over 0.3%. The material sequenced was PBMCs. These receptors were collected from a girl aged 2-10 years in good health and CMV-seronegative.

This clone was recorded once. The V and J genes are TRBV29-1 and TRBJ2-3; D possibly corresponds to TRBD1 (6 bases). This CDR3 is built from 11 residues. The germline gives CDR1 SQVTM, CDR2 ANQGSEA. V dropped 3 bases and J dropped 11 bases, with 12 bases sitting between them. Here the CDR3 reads CSVDPEGEQYF. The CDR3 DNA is TGCAGCGTTGACCCCGAGGGGGAGCAGTATTTT.

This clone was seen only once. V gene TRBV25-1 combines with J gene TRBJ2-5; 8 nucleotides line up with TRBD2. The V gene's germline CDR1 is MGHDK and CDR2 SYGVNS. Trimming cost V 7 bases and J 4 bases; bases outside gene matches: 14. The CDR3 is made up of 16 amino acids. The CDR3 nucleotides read TGTGCCAGCAATCCGGCCGGGCTAGCGGGTTCAGAGACCCAGTACTTC. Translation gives CASNPAGLAGSETQYF.

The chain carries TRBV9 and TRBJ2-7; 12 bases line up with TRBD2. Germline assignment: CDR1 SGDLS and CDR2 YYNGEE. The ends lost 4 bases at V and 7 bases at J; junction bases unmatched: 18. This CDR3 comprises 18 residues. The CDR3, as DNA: TGTGCCAGCAGCCTGACACTAGCGGGAGGTTCAACGGCGGGAGAGCAGTACTTC. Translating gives CASSLTLAGGSTAGEQYF.

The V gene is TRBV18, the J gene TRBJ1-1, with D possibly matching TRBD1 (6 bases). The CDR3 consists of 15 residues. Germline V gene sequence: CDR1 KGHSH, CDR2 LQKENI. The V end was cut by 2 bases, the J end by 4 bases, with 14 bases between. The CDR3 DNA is TGTGCCAGCTCACCAAGGGGGGGCGCTGGCACTGAAGCTTTCTTT. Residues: CASSPRGGAGTEAFF.

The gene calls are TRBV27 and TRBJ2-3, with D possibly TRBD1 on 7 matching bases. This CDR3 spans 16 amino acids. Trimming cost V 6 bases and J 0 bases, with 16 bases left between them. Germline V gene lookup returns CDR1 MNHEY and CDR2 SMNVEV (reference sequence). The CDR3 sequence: CASRYRGGDSTDTQYF. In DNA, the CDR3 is TGTGCCAGCAGGTACAGGGGAGGCGACAGCACAGATACGCAGTATTTT.

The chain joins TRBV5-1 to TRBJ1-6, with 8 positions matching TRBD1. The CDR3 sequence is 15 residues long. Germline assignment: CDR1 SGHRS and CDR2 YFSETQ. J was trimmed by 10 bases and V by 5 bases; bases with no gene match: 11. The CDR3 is CASRAVAGGESPLHF. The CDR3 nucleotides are TGCGCCAGCAGAGCTGTCGCAGGGGGCGAATCACCCCTCCACTTT. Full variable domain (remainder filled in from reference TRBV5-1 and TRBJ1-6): KAGVTQTPRYLIKTRGQQVTLSCSPISGHRSVSWYQQTPGQGLQFLFEYFSETQRNKGNFPGRFSGRQFSNSRSEMNVSTLELGDSALYLCASRAVAGGESPLHFGNGTRLTVT.

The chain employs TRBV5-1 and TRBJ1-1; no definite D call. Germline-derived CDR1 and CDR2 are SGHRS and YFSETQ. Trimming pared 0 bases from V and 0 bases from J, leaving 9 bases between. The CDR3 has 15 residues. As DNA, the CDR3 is TGCGCCAGCAGCTTGGGTGGTGGCCTGAACACTGAAGCTTTCTTT. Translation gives CASSLGGGLNTEAFF.

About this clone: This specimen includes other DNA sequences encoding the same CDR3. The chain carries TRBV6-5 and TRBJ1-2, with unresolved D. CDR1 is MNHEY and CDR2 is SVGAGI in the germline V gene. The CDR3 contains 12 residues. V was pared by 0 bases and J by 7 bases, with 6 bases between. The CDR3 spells CASSYSAGGYTF. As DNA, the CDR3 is TGTGCCAGCAGTTACTCGGCAGGTGGCTACACCTTC.

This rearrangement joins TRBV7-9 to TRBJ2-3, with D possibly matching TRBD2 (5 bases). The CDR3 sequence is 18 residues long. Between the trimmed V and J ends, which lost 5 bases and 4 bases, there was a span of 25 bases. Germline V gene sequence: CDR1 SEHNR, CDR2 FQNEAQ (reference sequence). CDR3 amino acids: CASSLRPGIWPFPDTQYF. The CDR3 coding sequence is TGTGCCAGCAGCCTCCGTCCGGGGATCTGGCCGTTCCCAGATACGCAGTATTTT.

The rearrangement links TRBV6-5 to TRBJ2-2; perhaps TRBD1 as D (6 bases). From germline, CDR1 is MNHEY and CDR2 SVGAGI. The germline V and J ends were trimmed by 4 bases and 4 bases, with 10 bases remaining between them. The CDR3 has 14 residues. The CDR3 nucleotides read TGTGCCAGCAGTTTGGACAGCCCCACCGGGGAGCTGTTTTTT. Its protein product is CASSLDSPTGELFF.

The CDR3 region is CASSLDRTVGRGYTF. In DNA, the CDR3 is TGTGCCAGCAGCTTAGACCGCACGGTGGGGCGAGGCTACACCTTC. The chain employs TRBV7-6 and TRBJ1-2; D possibly corresponds to TRBD1 (5 bases). The germline V and J ends were trimmed by 1 base and 8 bases, with 17 bases remaining between them. The CDR3 totals 15 residues. Looked up from germline, CDR1 is SGHVS and CDR2 is FNYEAQ.

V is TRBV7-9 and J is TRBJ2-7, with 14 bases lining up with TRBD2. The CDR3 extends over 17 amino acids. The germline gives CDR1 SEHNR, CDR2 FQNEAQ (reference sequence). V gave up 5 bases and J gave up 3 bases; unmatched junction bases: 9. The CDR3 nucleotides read TGTGCCAGCAGCCCCCCGGGGACTAGCGGGAGAATCTACGAGCAGTACTTC. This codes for CASSPPGTSGRIYEQYF.

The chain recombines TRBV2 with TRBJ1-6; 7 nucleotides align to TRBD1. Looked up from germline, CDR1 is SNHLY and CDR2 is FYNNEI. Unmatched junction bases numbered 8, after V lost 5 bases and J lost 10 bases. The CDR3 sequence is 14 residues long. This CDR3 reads CASSRTGLGSPLHF. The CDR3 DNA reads TGTGCCAGCAGTCGGACAGGACTCGGATCACCCCTCCACTTT.

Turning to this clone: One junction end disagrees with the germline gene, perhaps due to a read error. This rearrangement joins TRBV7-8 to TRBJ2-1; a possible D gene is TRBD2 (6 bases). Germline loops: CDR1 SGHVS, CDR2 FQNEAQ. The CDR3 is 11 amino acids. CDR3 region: CASSSPGLQLF. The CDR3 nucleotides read TGTGCCAGCAGCTCGCCGGGACTGCAACTCTTC.

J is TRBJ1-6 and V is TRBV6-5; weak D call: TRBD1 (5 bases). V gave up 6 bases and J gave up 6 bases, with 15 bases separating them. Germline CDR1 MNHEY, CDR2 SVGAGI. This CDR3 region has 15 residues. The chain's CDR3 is CASSVEGTLNSPLHF. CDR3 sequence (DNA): TGTGCCAGCAGCGTTGAAGGGACTCTTAATTCACCCCTCCACTTT.

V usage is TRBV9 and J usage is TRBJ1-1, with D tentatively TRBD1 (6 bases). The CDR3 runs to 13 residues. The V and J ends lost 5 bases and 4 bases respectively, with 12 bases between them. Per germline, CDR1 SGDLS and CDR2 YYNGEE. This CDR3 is CASRGGSSTEAFF. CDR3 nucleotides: TGTGCCAGCAGAGGGGGTTCAAGCACTGAAGCTTTCTTT.

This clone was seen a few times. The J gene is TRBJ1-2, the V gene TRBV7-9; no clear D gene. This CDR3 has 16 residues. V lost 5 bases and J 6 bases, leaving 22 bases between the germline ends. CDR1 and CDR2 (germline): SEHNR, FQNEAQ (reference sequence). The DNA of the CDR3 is TGTGCCAGCAGCCCCCATGTCCGTATGTCTAGAGATGGCTACACCTTC. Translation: CASSPHVRMSRDGYTF. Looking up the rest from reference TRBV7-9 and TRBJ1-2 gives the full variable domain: DTGVSQNPRHKITKRGQNVTFRCDPISEHNRLYWYRQTLGQGPEFLTYFQNEAQLEKSRLLSDRFSAERPKGSFSTLEIQRTEQGDSAMYLCASSPHVRMSRDGYTFGSGTRLTVV.

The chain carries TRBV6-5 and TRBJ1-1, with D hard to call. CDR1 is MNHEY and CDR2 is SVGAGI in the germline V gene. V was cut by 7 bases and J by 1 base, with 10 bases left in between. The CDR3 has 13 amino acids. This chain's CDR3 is CASISGENTEAFF. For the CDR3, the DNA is TGTGCCAGCATCTCCGGGGAGAACACTGAAGCTTTCTTT.

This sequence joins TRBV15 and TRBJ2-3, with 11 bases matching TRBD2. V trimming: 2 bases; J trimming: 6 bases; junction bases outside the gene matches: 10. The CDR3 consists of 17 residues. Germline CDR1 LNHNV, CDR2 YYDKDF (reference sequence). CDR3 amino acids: CATSRPSSGRAGDTQYF. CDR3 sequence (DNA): TGTGCCACCAGCAGACCCAGTAGCGGGAGGGCCGGGGATACGCAGTATTTT.

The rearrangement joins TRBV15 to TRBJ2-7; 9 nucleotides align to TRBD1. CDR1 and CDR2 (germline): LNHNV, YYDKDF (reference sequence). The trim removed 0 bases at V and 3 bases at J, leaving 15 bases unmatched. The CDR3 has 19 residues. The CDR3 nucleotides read TGTGCCACCAGCAGAGAGAGGTGGGAATGGACAGGGGAGCGCTACGAGCAGTACTTC. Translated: CATSRERWEWTGERYEQYF.

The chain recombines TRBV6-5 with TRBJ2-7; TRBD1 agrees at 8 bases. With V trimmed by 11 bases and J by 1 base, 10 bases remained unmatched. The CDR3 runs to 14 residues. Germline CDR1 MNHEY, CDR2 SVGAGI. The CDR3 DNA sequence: TGTGCCTGCTCCCGGGGACAGGTATCCTACGAGCAGTACTTC. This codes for CACSRGQVSYEQYF.

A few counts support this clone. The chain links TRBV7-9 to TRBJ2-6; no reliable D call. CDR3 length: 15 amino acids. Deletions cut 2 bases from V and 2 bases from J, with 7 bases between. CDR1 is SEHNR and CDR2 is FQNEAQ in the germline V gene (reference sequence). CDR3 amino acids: CASSLLGAGANVLTF. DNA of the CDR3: TGTGCCAGCAGCTTATTGGGCGCTGGGGCCAACGTCCTGACTTTC.